This T cell receptor (beta chain) emerged from a study of T cell responses to AZD1222 COVID-19 vaccine. The study's findings and limits: Scientists sampled the repertoires only once the peak T cell response had passed. Elevations in Spike-specific TCR breadth and depth followed administration of two AZD1222 doses. Just a handful of AZD1222 recipients were seropositive at baseline.

CDR1 and CDR2 from the germline V gene are MDHEN and SYDVKM. Trimming left V 3 bases short and J 6 bases short, with 12 bases between. This CDR3 is built from 14 residues. Generated by immunoSEQ multiplex PCR, the TCRdb table keeps only in-frame clones and is missing some. The sample lists about 90,000 clones; under 95% were seen once. This clone was seen just once. Antigen specificity is unknown. The specimen comprised peripheral blood, sampled on day 0 of MenACWY control vaccination. This receptor was identified in an adult in good health. The gene calls are TRBV28 and TRBJ1-5; D uncertain. CDR3 protein: CASSLRAGAQPQHF. DNA of the CDR3: TGTGCCAGCAGTTTGAGGGCAGGTGCTCAGCCCCAGCATTTT. The full variable domain, in which reference TRBV28 and TRBJ1-5 provide the parts outside the CDR3, is DVKVTQSSRYLVKRTGEKVFLECVQDMDHENMFWYRQDPGLGLRLIYFSYDVKMKEKGDIPEGYSVSREKKERFSLILESASTNQTSMYLCASSLRAGAQPQHFGDGTRLSIL.